This T cell receptor (beta chain) is drawn from a study of HIV-infected patients and healthy controls. Reverse transcription used around 480 ng RNA and constant-region primers for alpha and beta. Separate chain-specific third strand synthesis with multiplexing indices produced the alpha and beta libraries. One primer pair amplified all rearrangements per chain; each cDNA got molecular barcodes. In TCRdb, the 5' RACE reads were re-called with MiXCR into one record per CDR3 protein. The table records roughly 3,200 distinct CDR3 sequences, roughly 20% of them present only once. CDR1 is MRHNA and CDR2 is SNTAGT in the germline V gene. This CDR3 is built from 19 residues. V lost 3 bases to trimming and J lost 3 bases, with 26 bases between them. The study, taken as a whole, reports: Size-matched repertoire data failed to replicate the apparent Gini index recovery after therapy in HIV-infected patients.

Only a few counts were recorded for this clonotype. Antigen specificity is unknown. All unsorted peripheral T cells were captured because whole blood was used without fractionation. This specimen consisted of blood, obtained before antiretroviral therapy. This chain joins TRBV6-4 and TRBJ1-2; D gene uncertain. The sequence derives from an adult with HIV infection. The DNA for the CDR3 is TGTGCCAGCAGTGATCTCGCCCAGGATTTCCCCCTTTTGGACTATGGCTACACCTTC. Translation gives CASSDLAQDFPLLDYGYTF.